The 13 T cell receptor beta chains below all came from one sample that was sequenced in a study of T cells in Graves' hyperthyroidism and ophthalmopathy. The TCR beta CDR3 regions underwent amplification using RNA transcripts as the source. First-round RT-PCR targeting the TCR CDR3 was performed with the HTBI primer set. TCRdb reanalysed the multiplex PCR reads using MiXCR and keeps one entry per CDR3 protein. The sample holds 460,000 or so distinct CDR3 sequences, approximately 15% seen once. The specimen sequenced was blood. The receptors stem from a woman aged 18-29 years with Graves' hyperthyroidism.

This chain uses TRBV12-3 or TRBV12-4 with TRBJ2-4, with D hard to call. CDR3 size: 13 residues. The V gene lost 1 base and the J gene lost 9 bases, with 10 bases spanning the gap. The CDR3 nucleotides are TGTGCCAGCAGTTTAGTCTCGATCGGCATTCAGTACTTC. Translated: CASSLVSIGIQYF.

The V call is TRBV5-6, the J call TRBJ1-2; D call uncertain. Trimming shortened V by 4 bases and J by 3 bases, and 13 bases separated the two germline ends. The germline V gene encodes CDR1 SGHDT and CDR2 YYEEEE. The CDR3 spans 14 residues. This CDR3 is CASSLLGFDYGYTF. The CDR3 DNA follows: TGTGCCAGCAGCCTCCTCGGGTTTGACTATGGCTACACCTTC. Based on the CDR3 plus reference TRBV5-6 and TRBJ1-2, the full variable domain is DAGVTQSPTHLIKTRGQQVTLRCSPKSGHDTVSWYQQALGQGPQFIFQYYEEEERQRGNFPDRFSGHQFPNYSSELNVNALLLGDSALYLCASSLLGFDYGYTFGSGTRLTVV.

This clonotype was seen ten or more times. The rearrangement joins TRBV10-3 to TRBJ1-2; 7 nucleotides align to TRBD1. The CDR3 extends over 13 amino acids. V dropped 6 bases and J dropped 6; count of bases not matched to a gene: 7. The germline V gene encodes CDR1 ENHRY and CDR2 SYGVKD. The CDR3 sequence is CAIRSEDRHGYTF. In DNA form, the CDR3 reads TGTGCCATCAGGAGCGAGGACAGGCATGGCTACACCTTC.

The chain employs TRBV30 and TRBJ2-2; D assignment may be TRBD1 or TRBD2 (7 bases each). In germline, CDR1 is GTSNPN, CDR2 SVGIG (reference sequence). Trimming pared 2 bases from V and 7 bases from J, leaving 14 bases between. The CDR3 is 14 amino acids. The CDR3 protein is CAWSYRGGNGELFF. The CDR3 DNA follows: TGTGCCTGGAGTTACAGGGGAGGGAACGGGGAGCTGTTTTTT.

This clonotype has more than one count but fewer than ten. V is TRBV6-1 and J is TRBJ1-2; D gene uncertain. The CDR3 covers 12 residues. Germline loops: CDR1 MNHNS, CDR2 SASEGT. V shed 10 bases and J shed 6 bases, with 15 bases lying between them. The DNA of the CDR3 is TGTGCCACCCGCCGAGCCGAGGATGGCTACACCTTC. This gives the protein CATRRAEDGYTF.

This clonotype was seen repeatedly, ten times or more. The chain has TRBV11-2 and TRBJ2-6; weak D call: TRBD2 (6 bases). V lost 0 bases and J 2 bases, leaving 17 bases between the germline ends. CDR3 length: 19 amino acids. Germline CDR1 is SGHAT and CDR2 is FQNNGV. CDR3 region: CASSLDRLYGRPGANVLTF. CDR3 nucleotide sequence: TGTGCCAGCAGCTTAGATAGGTTATACGGGAGACCTGGGGCCAACGTCCTGACTTTC.

The table lists this clonotype with many counts. The rearrangement links TRBV12-3 or TRBV12-4 to TRBJ1-4; no firm D call. V shed 2 bases and J shed 0 bases, with 10 bases lying between them. This CDR3 comprises 16 residues. The CDR3 region has the DNA TGTGCCAGCAGTTTATTCCCCGCCGCAACTAATGAAAAACTGTTTTTT. It yields the protein CASSLFPAATNEKLFF.

This clonotype has a count of ten or more. V usage is TRBV12-3 or TRBV12-4 and J usage is TRBJ2-3; D perhaps matches TRBD2 (6 bases). The CDR3 loop spans 16 amino acids. V shed 1 base and J shed 2 bases, with 13 bases lying between them. Here the CDR3 DNA reads TGTGCCAGCAGTTTAGTGTTTGGGGGGAACACAGATACGCAGTATTTT. This translates into CASSLVFGGNTDTQYF.

This chain uses TRBV7-9 with TRBJ2-7, with 10 bases lining up with TRBD2. Germline assignment: CDR1 SEHNR and CDR2 FQNEAQ (reference sequence). The CDR3 has 14 amino acids. J lost 2 bases, V lost 7 bases, and 5 bases had no gene match. The CDR3 DNA reads TGTGCCAGCATCCCTAGCGGGAGTGCCTACGAGCAGTACTTC. Amino acids: CASIPSGSAYEQYF.

This chain connects TRBV27 to TRBJ1-4; D remains ambiguous. The CDR3 runs 17 residues. The germline V gene has CDR1 MNHEY and CDR2 SMNVEV (reference sequence). V was clipped by 10 bases and J by 6 bases, with 27 bases between them. DNA of the CDR3: TGTGCCAACTTACCGGTAGTATTTAGAGTGGGAGATGAAAAACTGTTTTTT. It specifies CANLPVVFRVGDEKLFF.

This clonotype was picked up many times. J is TRBJ1-6 and V is TRBV7-2; D uncertain. V lost 2 bases, J lost 5 bases, and 10 bases lay in between. This CDR3 comprises 15 residues. Germline loops: CDR1 SGHTA, CDR2 FQGNSA. In nucleotides, the CDR3 is TGTGCCAGCAGCTTACCTCGCCGGAATAATTCACCCCTCCACTTT. Translated, it gives CASSLPRRNNSPLHF.

The V call is TRBV10-3, the J call TRBJ1-5; a possible D gene is TRBD1 (5 bases). Germline-derived CDR1 and CDR2 are ENHRY and SYGVKD. The CDR3 is made up of 14 amino acids. V lost 4 bases and J lost 1, with 8 bases in between. CDR3 DNA: TGTGCCATCAGTGGCCAGGGCAGCAATCAGCCCCAGCATTTT. It yields the protein CAISGQGSNQPQHF.

This rearrangement joins TRBV20-1 to TRBJ1-5, with 7 bases that match TRBD1. Germline CDR1 reads DFQATT; CDR2 reads SNEGSKA (reference sequence). V lost 5 bases, J lost 2 bases, and 15 bases stayed unmatched. The CDR3 spans 17 residues. The CDR3 loop reads CSASPMRGRGGNQPQHF. The CDR3 DNA reads TGCAGTGCTTCTCCTATGAGGGGGCGAGGTGGCAATCAGCCCCAGCATTTT.